Shown below are 22 T cell receptor beta chains from a single sample sequenced in a study of T cells expressing NK-cell markers. One entry per CDR3 protein, without DNA, is what TCRdb gives after re-calling the 5' RACE reads. This sample contains about 450,000 distinct CDR3 sequences. Sequenced: blood T cells: a sorted CD56 or NKG2C T cell subset, CD4+ or CD8+ T cells, or bulk PBMC T cells (not recorded which). The receptors come from a woman between 18 and 69 years old in good health.

The chain uses TRBV7-8 and TRBJ1-4. The V gene's germline CDR1 is SGHVS and CDR2 FQNEAQ. This CDR3 has 15 residues. The CDR3 sequence is CASSPGGQLGEKLFF.

The chain has TRBV7-4 and TRBJ1-5; TCRdb calls TRBD1, which cannot be checked without DNA. The CDR3 is 15 residues long. The V gene's germline CDR1 is SGHVT and CDR2 SQSDAQ. CDR3 protein: CASSSGQKFNQPQHF.

The chain combines TRBV3-1 with TRBJ1-3. The CDR3 is 15 residues long. Looked up from germline, CDR1 is LGHDT and CDR2 is YNNKEL (reference sequence). CDR3 sequence reads: CTSSQAGSSGNTIYF.

V is TRBV20-1 and J is TRBJ2-3; TCRdb outputs TRBD1, but without DNA this stays unchecked. The V gene's germline CDR1 is DFQATT and CDR2 SNEGSKA (reference sequence). This CDR3 region has 12 residues. Here the CDR3 reads CSASSVRDTQYF.

The chain couples TRBV5-1 to TRBJ2-6. Germline CDR1 and CDR2: SGHRS and YFSETQ. The CDR3 runs 15 residues. This CDR3 is CASSTDPSGANVLTF. The entire variable domain, with the rest obtained from reference TRBV5-1 and TRBJ2-6, is as follows: KAGVTQTPRYLIKTRGQQVTLSCSPISGHRSVSWYQQTPGQGLQFLFEYFSETQRNKGNFPGRFSGRQFSNSRSEMNVSTLELGDSALYLCASSTDPSGANVLTFGAGSRLTVL.

This sequence joins TRBV7-8 and TRBJ2-5; TCRdb outputs TRBD2, but without DNA this stays unchecked. The V gene's germline CDR1 is SGHVS and CDR2 FQNEAQ. This CDR3 is 14 amino acids long. The CDR3 reads CASSLVGSGETQYF.

This chain joins TRBV20-1 and TRBJ2-5; the TRBD2 assignment by TCRdb is unverifiable without DNA. Germline CDR1 DFQATT, CDR2 SNEGSKA (reference sequence). The CDR3 loop spans 13 amino acids. The CDR3 is CSASGSGGETQYF.

The chain links TRBV6-1 to TRBJ1-5; TCRdb's D gene call, TRBD1, goes unchecked for lack of DNA. Germline loops: CDR1 MNHNS, CDR2 SASEGT. The CDR3 spans 16 residues. The CDR3 loop is CASRPDSSYSNQPQHF.

The chain recombines TRBV20-1 with TRBJ1-4; TCRdb picks TRBD1, but there is no DNA to check that call. Germline CDR1 is DFQATT and CDR2 is SNEGSKA (reference sequence). The CDR3 contains 14 residues. CDR3: CSASRGATNEKLFF.

V usage is TRBV24-1 and J usage is TRBJ2-7. CDR1 and CDR2 from the germline V gene are KGHDR and SFDVKD. This CDR3 contains 12 residues. The CDR3 reads CATSDFGVVQYF.

V and J are TRBV30 and TRBJ1-1. The CDR3 totals 13 residues. The germline gives CDR1 GTSNPN, CDR2 SVGIG (reference sequence). This CDR3 reads CAWSGKLNTEAFF. Combining the CDR3 with reference TRBV30 and TRBJ1-1 gives the whole variable domain SQTIHQWPATLVQPVGSPLSLECTVEGTSNPNLYWYRQAAGRGLQLLFYSVGIGQISSEVPQNLSASRPQDRQFILSSKKLLLSDSGFYLCAWSGKLNTEAFFGQGTRLTVV.

The rearrangement uses TRBV20-1 and TRBJ2-2; TCRdb designates TRBD2, a call that cannot be tested without DNA. CDR3 size: 14 residues. Germline CDR1 is DFQATT and CDR2 is SNEGSKA (reference sequence). The CDR3 reads CSARGLEGTGELFF.

The chain has TRBV5-4 and TRBJ2-5; the D gene TCRdb calls, TRBD1, cannot be checked with no DNA. This CDR3 region has 16 residues. CDR1 and CDR2 (germline): SGHNT, YYREEE (reference sequence). CDR3 amino acids: CASSPFRGLSQETQYF.

This rearrangement joins TRBV9 to TRBJ2-1; TCRdb's D call of TRBD2 is untestable without DNA. The germline CDR1 and CDR2 sequences are SGDLS and YYNGEE. The CDR3 contains 15 residues. The CDR3: CASSSVGRGRDEQFF.

The gene calls are TRBV19 and TRBJ1-1; checking the TCRdb D call of TRBD1 is not possible without DNA. CDR3 length: 14 amino acids. Germline loops: CDR1 LNHDA, CDR2 SQIVND (reference sequence). The CDR3 sequence is CASSTGGANTEAFF.

The chain links TRBV5-1 to TRBJ2-1; the TRBD1 assignment by TCRdb is unverifiable without DNA. Germline CDR1 SGHRS, CDR2 YFSETQ. CDR3 length: 15 residues. CDR3 protein: CASSWTEWGYNEQFF.

The chain employs TRBV20-1 and TRBJ2-1; TCRdb picks TRBD2, but there is no DNA to check that call. From germline, CDR1 is DFQATT and CDR2 SNEGSKA (reference sequence). The CDR3 is made up of 15 amino acids. The CDR3 reads CSARDRAGGVDEQFF.

The chain employs TRBV21-1 and TRBJ2-4; TCRdb names TRBD1, which stays unverified in the absence of DNA. TRBV21-1 is tagged as a pseudogene. The CDR3 sequence is 12 residues long. The CDR3 sequence: CASSRGPNIQYF.

This chain links TRBV6-1 with TRBJ2-1; TCRdb names TRBD1, which stays unverified in the absence of DNA. Germline CDR1 and CDR2: MNHNS and SASEGT. This CDR3 has 14 amino acids. The CDR3 loop is CASSDREPYNEQFF.

V usage is TRBV10-3 and J usage is TRBJ2-2; without DNA, the TCRdb call of TRBD1 cannot be checked. Germline CDR1 reads ENHRY; CDR2 reads SYGVKD. CDR3 length: 15 residues. CDR3 loop: CAIKQGQGPTGELFF.

J is TRBJ2-2 and V is TRBV10-3; TCRdb indicates TRBD2, and absent DNA this call remains unverified. The CDR3 has 17 amino acids. The germline CDR1 and CDR2 sequences are ENHRY and SYGVKD. CDR3 sequence: CAISESGLAGVIGELFF.

V and J are TRBV20-1 and TRBJ2-1; checking the TCRdb D call of TRBD2 is not possible without DNA. The germline gives CDR1 DFQATT, CDR2 SNEGSKA (reference sequence). This CDR3 has 18 residues. The CDR3 here is CGTVRTSGSGGSYNEQFF.